This TCR beta chain was sequenced in a study of T cells in Graves' hyperthyroidism and ophthalmopathy (dated by TCRdb to between 2018 and 2020). At the level of the whole study: Peripheral blood samples were taken at initial diagnosis, before any treatment was given. For training and testing, the roughly 100 patients in the discovery cohort were randomly divided in a 7:3 ratio. To identify distinguishing TCR V-J signatures, a discovery cohort of some 99 patients was used, comprising some 45 with Graves' ophthalmopathy and some 60 with stable Graves' hyperthyroidism. In addition, the study compared T-cell repertoires in thyroid tissue and in blood from about six Graves' hyperthyroidism patients. After sampling, hyperthyroidism patients received methimazole starting at 30 mg daily, and ophthalmopathy patients received high-dose intravenous methylprednisolone. According to the paper, TCR Vbeta CDR3 sequencing was carried out on 135 peripheral blood samples, which came from under 50 ophthalmopathy, approximately 72 hyperthyroidism and about 17 progressor patients. Prospective prediction of ophthalmopathy was tested in an independent validation cohort consisting of fewer than 20 hyperthyroidism patients and around 16 patients who later progressed to ophthalmopathy.

Hyperthyroidism patients were newly diagnosed, with disease duration under 2 months, and aged 18 to 65 years. Exclusion was applied to patients with uncontrolled infections, other autoimmune diseases, pregnancy or lactation. Diagnoses were based on clinical symptoms, serum thyroxine and TRAb, thyroid ultrasound and orbital computed tomography. For progressor patients, blood was drawn at the first diagnosis of hyperthyroidism, before any ophthalmopathy symptoms had appeared. PBMCs were separated from approximately 9.9 ml of fresh peripheral blood using Ficoll-Paque density gradient centrifugation. Patients classed as progressors first received a Graves' hyperthyroidism diagnosis and then went on to develop ophthalmopathy during follow-up. Total RNA was extracted with Trizol reagent, and quality was checked on an Agilent 2100 Bioanalyzer. This clonotype was found many times. Its antigen remains unidentified. Base qualities are not at hand, and no much larger clone is one base apart.

From the germline V gene, CDR1 is KGHSH and CDR2 is LQKENI. V is trimmed back by 3 bases and J by 2 bases, and the junction contains 6 bases that no gene match accounts for. The CDR3 contains 17 residues, cysteine and phenylalanine counted. The kept DNA is CDR3 alone, 51 bases in frame from the first base. The TCR beta CDR3 regions were amplified from RNA transcripts. For the first round of RT-PCR on the TCR CDR3, the HTBI primer set was used together with the Qiagen OneStep RT-PCR kit. Libraries were constructed in a second round of multiplex PCR, after which size selection and purification were carried out. The libraries were sequenced on an Illumina HiSeq2000 using paired-end 100 bp reads. As for the authors' bioinformatics: SOAPnuke was used to process the raw data, removing reads that contained adapters or uncalled bases, had a mean Phred below 15, or lacked an exact match to the constant primer or identifier. COPE v1.2.5 was used to merge high-quality paired reads, and clonotypes were defined as unique nucleotide sequences. MiTCR v1.1 was used to align clonotypes to the IMGT TRBV, TRBD and TRBJ reference segments. Only V-J combinations with frequency above 0.0001, covering about 99% of repertoires, were analysed. The TCS score was defined as F50 (clonal expansion) divided by E x V (chaos), with BLOSUM62-based TCRdist calculated between CDR3 peptides within each V-J. Welch's t-statistics and random forest reduced 514 V-J features to roughly 13, which were used in a naive Bayes classifier (R e1071). TCRdb passed the public sequencing reads through fastp at Q25 and MiXCR, retaining productive beta sequences. Rows are combined by CDR3 protein, so each entry shows the most common genes and DNA. TCRdb's processing, not the study's, gives the V and J calls here. For this sample there are 250,000 or so distinct CDR3 sequences; 13% to 15% appear just once. The ten largest account for 30% of the sample.

Study-wide conclusions, independent of this receptor: In cross-validation, a model built on a 13 V-J signature told ophthalmopathy apart from stable hyperthyroidism with 85% to 90% sensitivity and roughly 82% specificity, and in testing the same model reached 80%/75%. During validation, the model predicted progression to ophthalmopathy a median of around 6 months ahead of onset, with almost 71% sensitivity and 72.22% specificity. Most expanded thyroid clonotypes (frequency above 0.001) were also detected in blood, suggesting blood repertoires may reflect thyroid immune responses. Sample size was not statistically predetermined, and investigators were not blinded to group allocation.

Sequenced sample: blood. This TCR was recovered from a woman between 50 and 59 years old with Graves' hyperthyroidism that later progressed to Graves' ophthalmopathy. The chain couples TRBV18 to TRBJ2-2, with 10 junctional bases fitting TRBD2. The CDR3 has the sequence CASSPWTSGDNTGELFF. DNA sequence: TGTGCCAGCTCACCGTGGACTAGCGGAGACAACACCGGGGAGCTGTTTTTT.